Following are 23 T cell receptor beta chains from one sample sequenced in a study of T cell responses to AZD1222 COVID-19 vaccine. Generated by immunoSEQ multiplex PCR, the TCRdb table keeps only in-frame clones and is missing some. The data show around 170,000 clones, with around 90% seen just once and approximately 1.8% held by the top ten. Here the sequenced sample was peripheral blood, taken 28 days after the second AZD1222 dose. The receptors derive from an adult who received the AZD1222 COVID-19 vaccine.

The V call is TRBV25-1, the J call TRBJ2-7, with D uncertain. The CDR3 sequence is 14 residues long. Trimming took 4 bases from V and 0 from J, leaving 10 bases between them. CDR1 and CDR2 (germline): MGHDK, SYGVNS. CDR3 sequence reads: CASSASHNSYEQYF. In DNA form, the CDR3 reads TGTGCCAGCAGTGCGTCGCACAACTCCTACGAGCAGTACTTC.

The chain's CDR3 is CATSDKAGTGTDTQYF. In DNA, the CDR3 is TGTGCCACCAGTGATAAAGCCGGGACAGGGACAGATACGCAGTATTTT. The chain carries TRBV24-1 and TRBJ2-3, with TRBD1 matching over 9 bases. The J segment lost 3 bases and the V segment lost 3 bases, leaving 6 bases of the junction unmatched. CDR3 size: 16 residues. Germline assignment: CDR1 KGHDR and CDR2 SFDVKD.

The J gene is TRBJ2-1, the V gene TRBV5-1; D remains unclear. Germline-derived CDR1 and CDR2 are SGHRS and YFSETQ. This CDR3 is 15 amino acids long. Trimming took off 0 bases at V and 4 bases at J, with 11 bases between the two ends. The CDR3, as DNA: TGCGCCAGCAGCTTGGATGCTAGTAAGTACAATGAGCAGTTCTTC. As protein: CASSLDASKYNEQFF.

The rearrangement uses TRBV2 and TRBJ1-1; D unclear. This CDR3 contains 12 residues. Germline-derived CDR1 and CDR2 are SNHLY and FYNNEI. V lost 6 bases and J lost 3, with 8 bases in between. Written as DNA, the CDR3 is TGTGCCAGCAGGAAAGGTGACACTGAAGCTTTCTTT. It yields the protein CASRKGDTEAFF.

V is TRBV7-2 and J is TRBJ2-7; TRBD2 matches 13 bases. Germline-derived CDR1 and CDR2 are SGHTA and FQGNSA. This CDR3 contains 16 residues. The trim removed 6 bases at V and 2 bases at J, leaving 7 bases unmatched. CDR3 in amino acids: CASRRGTSGEPYEQYF. As DNA, the CDR3 is TGTGCCAGCAGACGGGGGACTAGCGGGGAACCCTACGAGCAGTACTTC. Supplemented by reference TRBV7-2 and TRBJ2-7, the full variable domain reads GAGVSQSPSNKVTEKGKDVELRCDPISGHTALYWYRQSLGQGLEFLIYFQGNSAPDKSGLPSDRFSAERTGGSVSTLTIQRTQQEDSAVYLCASRRGTSGEPYEQYFGPGTRLTVT.

V and J are TRBV19 and TRBJ2-7; TRBD1 is a possible D gene (6 bases). The CDR3 sequence is 16 residues long. V gave up 5 bases and J gave up 2 bases, with 19 bases separating them. Looked up from germline, CDR1 is LNHDA and CDR2 is SQIVND (reference sequence). CDR3 protein: CASSLRGAGDTYEQYF. The DNA for the CDR3 is TGTGCCAGTAGTCTACGAGGGGCAGGGGACACCTACGAGCAGTACTTC.

The genes are TRBV7-9 and TRBJ1-2; 8 positions match TRBD1. V gave up 4 bases and J gave up 0 bases; unmatched junction bases: 4. The CDR3 covers 15 residues. Germline lookup yields CDR1 SEHNR and CDR2 FQNEAQ (reference sequence). This chain's CDR3 is CASSWRDRTNYGYTF. The CDR3 region has the DNA TGTGCCAGCAGCTGGAGGGACAGGACTAACTATGGCTACACCTTC.

V is TRBV18 and J is TRBJ2-3, with D unclear. V was pared by 1 base and J by 0 bases, with 8 bases between. This CDR3 contains 15 residues. CDR1 and CDR2 from the germline V gene are KGHSH and LQKENI. CDR3 in amino acids: CASSPQSESTDTQYF. The DNA of the CDR3 is TGTGCCAGCTCACCACAATCGGAGAGCACAGATACGCAGTATTTT.

The chain joins TRBV9 to TRBJ2-3; D gene uncertain. Germline CDR1 SGDLS, CDR2 YYNGEE. The CDR3 loop spans 14 amino acids. V gave up 1 base and J gave up 0 bases, with 6 bases separating them. CDR3 sequence: CASSVLGSTDTQYF. The CDR3 DNA reads TGTGCCAGCAGCGTATTAGGGAGCACAGATACGCAGTATTTT. Full variable domain (remainder filled in from reference TRBV9 and TRBJ2-3): DSGVTQTPKHLITATGQRVTLRCSPRSGDLSVYWYQQSLDQGLQFLIQYYNGEERAKGNILERFSAQQFPDLHSELNLSSLELGDSALYFCASSVLGSTDTQYFGPGTRLTVL.

This chain links TRBV5-8 with TRBJ1-1, with a tentative D call TRBD1 (6 bases). V was clipped by 5 bases and J by 1 base, with 18 bases between them. Germline lookup yields CDR1 SGHTS and CDR2 YDEGEE. This CDR3 is 16 amino acids long. CDR3 bases: TGTGCCAGCAGAGTATTTGCAGGGGCGAAGAACACTGAAGCTTTCTTT. It specifies CASRVFAGAKNTEAFF.

Only a few counts were recorded for this clone. The V call is TRBV28, the J call TRBJ1-4, with 8 bases fitting TRBD1. J gave up 8 bases and V 4 bases, and 9 bases lay outside the gene matches. The CDR3 has 15 residues. Germline lookup yields CDR1 MDHEN and CDR2 SYDVKM. CDR3 DNA: TGTGCCAGCAGTTCACCGACAGGGGTAGGCGAAAAACTGTTTTTT. Its protein product is CASSSPTGVGEKLFF.

J is TRBJ2-7 and V is TRBV7-8; TRBD2 matches at 8 bases. Germline V lookup: CDR1 SGHVS, CDR2 FQNEAQ. CDR3 length equals 15 residues. V lost 1 base, J lost 0 bases, and 2 bases stayed unmatched. In nucleotides, the CDR3 is TGTGCCAGCAGCTTAGTAGCGGGAACCTCCTACGAGCAGTACTTC. This sequence encodes CASSLVAGTSYEQYF.

The V gene is TRBV25-1, the J gene TRBJ2-6, with D possibly TRBD2 on 5 matching bases. The germline V gene encodes CDR1 MGHDK and CDR2 SYGVNS. The V end was cut by 3 bases, the J end by 0 bases, with 15 bases between. The CDR3 has 18 amino acids. The CDR3 nucleotides read TGTGCCAGCAGTGACGGCGGACGGAGGAACTCTGGGGCCAACGTCCTGACTTTC. Amino acid sequence: CASSDGGRRNSGANVLTF.

The V and J genes are TRBV9 and TRBJ2-3, with 11 bases fitting TRBD2. The V segment lost 0 bases and the J segment 4 bases; nucleotides outside the gene matches: 4. CDR1 and CDR2 (germline): SGDLS, YYNGEE. CDR3 length: 16 amino acids. The CDR3, as DNA: TGTGCCAGCAGCGTAGTTACTAGCGGGAGTGCAGATACGCAGTATTTT. This encodes CASSVVTSGSADTQYF.

The chain links TRBV5-8 to TRBJ2-7; perhaps D is TRBD1 or TRBD2 (5 bases each). CDR3 length: 16 amino acids. The V and J ends lost 2 bases and 1 base respectively, with 16 bases between them. Germline-derived CDR1 and CDR2 are SGHTS and YDEGEE. The CDR3 loop is CASSLRGQSLSYEQYF. CDR3 DNA: TGTGCCAGCAGCTTACGGGGCCAGTCCTTATCCTACGAGCAGTACTTC.

V and J are TRBV13 and TRBJ2-7; D call uncertain. The germline CDR1 and CDR2 sequences are PRHDT and FYEKMQ (reference sequence). Trimming took off 4 bases at V and 4 bases at J, with 17 bases between the two ends. The CDR3 runs to 15 residues. The CDR3 region has the DNA TGTGCCAGCAGCTCATTAAGCCCCCGAGCTTACGAGCAGTACTTC. Amino acids: CASSSLSPRAYEQYF.

V gene TRBV18 combines with J gene TRBJ1-6; D is uncertain. V lost 4 bases, J lost 7 bases, and 5 bases lay in between. Per germline, CDR1 KGHSH and CDR2 LQKENI. The CDR3 sequence is 12 residues long. The CDR3: CASSQPNSPLHF. The CDR3 nucleotides read TGTGCCAGCTCACAGCCGAATTCACCCCTCCACTTT.

The chain couples TRBV25-1 to TRBJ2-3; D may match TRBD1 or TRBD2 (6 bases each). The CDR3 contains 15 residues. V was shortened by 3 bases and J by 8 bases, with 18 bases between the two germline ends. Germline CDR1 MGHDK, CDR2 SYGVNS. CDR3 bases: TGTGCCAGCAGTGAGGAGGGACACCCGTCTTCTACGCAGTATTTT. Its translation: CASSEEGHPSSTQYF. Complete variable domain (other parts from reference TRBV25-1 and TRBJ2-3): EADIYQTPRYLVIGTGKKITLECSQTMGHDKMYWYQQDPGMELHLIHYSYGVNSTEKGDLSSESTVSRIRTEHFPLTLESARPSHTSQYLCASSEEGHPSSTQYFGPGTRLTVL.

The chain combines TRBV9 with TRBJ2-7; 14 nucleotides align to TRBD2. This CDR3 has 18 residues. V was pared by 4 bases and J by 0 bases, with 9 bases of the junction left unmatched. Germline V CDR1 and CDR2: SGDLS, YYNGEE. The DNA of the CDR3 is TGTGCCAGCAGCCTCGGACTAGCGGGAGGAGAGGTCTCCTACGAGCAGTACTTC. This translates into CASSLGLAGGEVSYEQYF.

The rearrangement joins TRBV7-3 to TRBJ2-7; D could derive from TRBD1 or TRBD2 (5 bases each). CDR1 and CDR2 from the germline V gene are SGHTA and FQGTGA. The length of the CDR3 is 13 residues. Trimming took 5 bases from V and 5 from J, leaving 13 bases between them. CDR3 sequence (DNA): TGTGCCAGCAGCACCGGGACGGTCGACGAGCAGTACTTC. Its protein is CASSTGTVDEQYF.

This chain links TRBV28 with TRBJ1-5; 7 bases are a match to TRBD1. V trimming: 6 bases; J trimming: 2 bases; junction bases outside the gene matches: 7. The CDR3 is 15 amino acids. Germline V gives CDR1 MDHEN, CDR2 SYDVKM. CDR3: CASRRYTGGNQPQHF. CDR3 coding DNA: TGTGCCAGCAGACGCTACACAGGGGGCAATCAGCCCCAGCATTTT.

This clone has only one observation. The chain has TRBV28 and TRBJ2-7; D possibly corresponds to TRBD2 (7 bases). Germline lookup yields CDR1 MDHEN and CDR2 SYDVKM. The ends were cut back, 7 bases at V and 3 bases at J, with 16 bases in the middle. The CDR3 extends over 14 amino acids. The CDR3 reads CASTLADRLYEQYF. The CDR3 DNA is TGTGCCAGCACCCTAGCGGACAGACTCTACGAGCAGTACTTC.

The rearrangement links TRBV5-1 to TRBJ2-3, with TRBD1 matching over 7 bases. This CDR3 has 15 residues. V was clipped by 4 bases and J by 0 bases; unmatched bases: 5. The germline CDR1 and CDR2 sequences are SGHRS and YFSETQ. The CDR3 sequence is CASSLQGRSTDTQYF. In DNA form, the CDR3 reads TGCGCCAGCAGCCTACAGGGGCGTAGCACAGATACGCAGTATTTT.